A selection of T cell receptor beta chains follows, all from one sample in a study of blood T cells in healthy people across ages. TCRdb re-analysed the 5' RACE reads in MiXCR, keeping a single row per CDR3 protein. The top ten hold about 3.8% of the sample, which has 1.5 million to 1.8 million distinct CDR3 sequences, under 55% seen once. The source material was blood. The receptors shown here come from a woman between 18 and 30 years old in good health. CDR3s include the opening cysteine and the closing phenylalanine or tryptophan. D genes are given only for firm matches. A clone size is listed for some rows: how often the clone was seen (once, few, many), or a class if it is expanded.

TRBV27	TRBD1	TRBJ1-6	.	TGTGCCAGCAGTTTCCTCCGACAGGGATACCCTCCCTATAATTCACCCCTCCACTTT	CASSFLRQGYPPYNSPLHF
TRBV11-2	TRBD2	TRBJ2-3	few	TGTGCCAGCAGCGGCACGACTAGCGGGGGGGGTCCTTGGGGCACAGATACGCAGTATTTT	CASSGTTSGGGPWGTDTQYF
TRBV7-8	.	TRBJ1-3	few	TGTGCCAGCAGTTCCGGACGGGCAGCTGGAAACACCATATATTTT	CASSSGRAAGNTIYF
TRBV29-1	TRBD1	TRBJ1-2	.	TGCAGCGTTGCAAGGGACAGGGTGGACGCTAACTATGGCTACACCTTC	CSVARDRVDANYGYTF
TRBV4-1	.	TRBJ2-5	.	TGCGCCAGCAGCCAAGTCCGGGGGATCGGACACAATGAGCAGTACTTC	CASSQVRGIGHNEQYF
TRBV20-1	.	TRBJ2-5	.	TGCAGTGCTAGAGAAGGGCCCGGGCAAGAGACCCAGTACTTC	CSAREGPGQETQYF
TRBV4-1	.	TRBJ2-7	.	TGCGCCAGCAGCCAAGATGCCCGGGAGCAGTACTTC	CASSQDAREQYF
TRBV13	.	TRBJ2-3	few	TGTGCCAGTAGCTCCCTCTCAGATACGCAGTATTTT	CASSSLSDTQYF
TRBV20-1	.	TRBJ2-6	.	TGCAGTGCTAGAGATTTAGGGGTTGGGGCCAACGTCCTGACTTTC	CSARDLGVGANVLTF
TRBV3-1	.	TRBJ2-1	many	TGTGCCAGCAGCCCGATAGGCTACAATGAGCAGTTCTTC	CASSPIGYNEQFF
TRBV2	.	TRBJ2-5	few	TGTGCCAGCAGTGAATCGACTAGGTGGGAGACCCAGTACTTC	CASSESTRWETQYF
TRBV9	TRBD1	TRBJ1-2	.	TGTGCCAGCGAAGGGACAGGGGGAGGCTACACCTTC	CASEGTGGGYTF
TRBV6-5	.	TRBJ2-3	.	TGTGCCAGCAGTTACGGGGGGACAGTTACAGATACGCAGTATTTT	CASSYGGTVTDTQYF
TRBV3-1	.	TRBJ2-1	.	TGTGCCAGCAGCCACAGGAACTACCTCCCCTTAAACTCCTACAATGAGCAGTTCTTC	CASSHRNYLPLNSYNEQFF
TRBV2	TRBD1	TRBJ2-1	few	TGTGCCAGCACCCGGGACAGGGGGTTCTTC	CASTRDRGFF
TRBV2	.	TRBJ1-6	.	TGTGCCAGCAGCAAGGAATCACCCCTCCACTTT	CASSKESPLHF
TRBV4-3	.	TRBJ1-2	few	TGCGCCAGCAGCCAAGGGAGGAGCCTGGTTTATGGCTACACCTTC	CASSQGRSLVYGYTF
TRBV5-6	TRBD1	TRBJ2-3	.	TGTGCCAGCAGCTTAGGGACAGGGGATAGCACAGATACGCAGTATTTT	CASSLGTGDSTDTQYF
TRBV4-1	TRBD1	TRBJ2-1	.	TGCGCCAGCAGCCAAGAAGGGGGACAGCCTTACAATGAGCAGTTCTTC	CASSQEGGQPYNEQFF